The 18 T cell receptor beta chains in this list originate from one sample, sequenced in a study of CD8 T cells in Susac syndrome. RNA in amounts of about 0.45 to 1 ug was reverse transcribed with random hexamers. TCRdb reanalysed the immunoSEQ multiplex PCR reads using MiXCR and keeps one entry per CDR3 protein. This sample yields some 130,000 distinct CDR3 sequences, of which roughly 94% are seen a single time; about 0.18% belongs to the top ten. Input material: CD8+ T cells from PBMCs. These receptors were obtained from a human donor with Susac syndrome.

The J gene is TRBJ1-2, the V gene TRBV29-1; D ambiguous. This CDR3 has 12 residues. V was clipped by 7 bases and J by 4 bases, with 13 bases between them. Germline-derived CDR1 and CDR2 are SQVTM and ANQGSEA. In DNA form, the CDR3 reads TGCAGCGGAAGCGTCGGGTTCTATGGCTACACCTTC. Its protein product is CSGSVGFYGYTF.

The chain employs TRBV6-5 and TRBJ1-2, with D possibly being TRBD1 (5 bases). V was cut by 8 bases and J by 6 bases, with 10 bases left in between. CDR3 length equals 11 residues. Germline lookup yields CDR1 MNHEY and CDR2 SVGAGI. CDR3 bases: TGTGCCAGCTCGGGGGGTGATGGCTACACCTTC. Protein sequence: CASSGGDGYTF.

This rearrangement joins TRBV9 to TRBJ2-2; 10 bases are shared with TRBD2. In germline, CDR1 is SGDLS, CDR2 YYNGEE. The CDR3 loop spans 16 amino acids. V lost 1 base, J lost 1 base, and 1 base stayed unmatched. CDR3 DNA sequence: TGTGCCAGCAGCGTATGGACTAGCGGGAACACCGGGGAGCTGTTTTTT. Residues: CASSVWTSGNTGELFF.

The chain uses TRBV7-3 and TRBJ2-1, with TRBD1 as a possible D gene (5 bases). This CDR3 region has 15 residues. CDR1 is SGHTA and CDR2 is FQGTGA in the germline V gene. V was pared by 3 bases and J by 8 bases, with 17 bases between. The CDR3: CASSFSAGKLDEQFF. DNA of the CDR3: TGTGCCAGCAGCTTTTCCGCAGGGAAACTCGATGAGCAGTTCTTC.

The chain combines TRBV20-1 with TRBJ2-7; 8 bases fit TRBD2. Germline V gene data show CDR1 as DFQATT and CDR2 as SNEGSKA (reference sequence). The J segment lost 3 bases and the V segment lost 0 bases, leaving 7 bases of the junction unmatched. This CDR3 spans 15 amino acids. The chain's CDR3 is CSAREEGTSYYEQYF. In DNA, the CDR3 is TGCAGTGCTAGAGAAGAGGGGACTAGTTACTACGAGCAGTACTTC.

The CDR3 coding sequence is TGCAGTGCTAGAGACTTCTCCGGCAGCTATGGCTACACCTTC. Protein product: CSARDFSGSYGYTF. This sequence joins TRBV20-1 and TRBJ1-2; no definite D call. Germline CDR1 reads DFQATT; CDR2 reads SNEGSKA (reference sequence). The CDR3 totals 14 residues. The germline V and J ends were trimmed by 0 bases and 4 bases, with 12 bases remaining between them.

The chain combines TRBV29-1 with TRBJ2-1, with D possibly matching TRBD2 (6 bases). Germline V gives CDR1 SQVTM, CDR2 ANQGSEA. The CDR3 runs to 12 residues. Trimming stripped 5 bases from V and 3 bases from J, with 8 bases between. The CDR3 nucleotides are TGCAGCGTTCCCGGGAGCTACAATGAGCAGTTCTTC. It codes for CSVPGSYNEQFF.

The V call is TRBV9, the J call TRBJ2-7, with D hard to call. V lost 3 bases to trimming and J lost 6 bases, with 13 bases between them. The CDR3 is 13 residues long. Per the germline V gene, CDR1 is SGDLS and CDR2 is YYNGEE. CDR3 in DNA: TGTGCCAGCAGCGGAGACCCCTCCGGCGAGCAGTACTTC. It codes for CASSGDPSGEQYF.

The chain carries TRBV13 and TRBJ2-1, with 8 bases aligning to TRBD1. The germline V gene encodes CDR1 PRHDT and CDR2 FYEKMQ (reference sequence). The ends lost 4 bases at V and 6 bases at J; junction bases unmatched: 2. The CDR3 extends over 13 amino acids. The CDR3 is CASSSGTGNEQFF. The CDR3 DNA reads TGTGCCAGCAGCTCAGGGACAGGCAATGAGCAGTTCTTC.

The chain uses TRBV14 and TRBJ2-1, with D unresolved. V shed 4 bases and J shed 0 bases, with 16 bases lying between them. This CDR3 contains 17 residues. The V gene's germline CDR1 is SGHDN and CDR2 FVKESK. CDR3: CASSPRSSAPSYNEQFF. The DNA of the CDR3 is TGTGCCAGCAGCCCACGTTCCAGCGCCCCCTCCTACAATGAGCAGTTCTTC.

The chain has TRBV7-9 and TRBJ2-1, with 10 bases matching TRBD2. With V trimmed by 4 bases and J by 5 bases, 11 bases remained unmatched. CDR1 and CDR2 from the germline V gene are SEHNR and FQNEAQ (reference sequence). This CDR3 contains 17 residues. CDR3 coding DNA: TGTGCCAGCAGCTCTACTATAGCGGGAGGACCAAACAATGAGCAGTTCTTC. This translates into CASSSTIAGGPNNEQFF. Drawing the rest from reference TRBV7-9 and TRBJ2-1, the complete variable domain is DTGVSQNPRHKITKRGQNVTFRCDPISEHNRLYWYRQTLGQGPEFLTYFQNEAQLEKSRLLSDRFSAERPKGSFSTLEIQRTEQGDSAMYLCASSSTIAGGPNNEQFFGPGTRLTVL.

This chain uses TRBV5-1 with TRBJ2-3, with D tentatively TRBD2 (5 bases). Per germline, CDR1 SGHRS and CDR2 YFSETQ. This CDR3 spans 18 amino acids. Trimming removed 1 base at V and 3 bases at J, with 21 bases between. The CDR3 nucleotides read TGCGCCAGCAGCTTGATTGGTAGAGGCGGGCAGCCTACAGATACGCAGTATTTT. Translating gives CASSLIGRGGQPTDTQYF.

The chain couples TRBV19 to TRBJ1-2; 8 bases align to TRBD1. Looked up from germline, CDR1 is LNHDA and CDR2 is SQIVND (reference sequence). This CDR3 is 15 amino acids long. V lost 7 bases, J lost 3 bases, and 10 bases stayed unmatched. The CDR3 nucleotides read TGTGCCAGTACCCAATCCTGGACAGGGTACTATGGCTACACCTTC. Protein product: CASTQSWTGYYGYTF.

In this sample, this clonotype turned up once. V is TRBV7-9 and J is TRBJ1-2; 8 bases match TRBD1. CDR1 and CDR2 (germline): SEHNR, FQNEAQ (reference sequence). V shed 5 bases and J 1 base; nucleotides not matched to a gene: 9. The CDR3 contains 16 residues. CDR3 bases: TGTGCCAGCAGCCTGGACAGGGAACGGTATAACTATGGCTACACCTTC. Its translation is CASSLDRERYNYGYTF.

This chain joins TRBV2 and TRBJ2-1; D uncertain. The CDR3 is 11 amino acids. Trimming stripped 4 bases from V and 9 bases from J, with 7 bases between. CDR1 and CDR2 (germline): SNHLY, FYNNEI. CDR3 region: CASSGRGEQFF. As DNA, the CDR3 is TGTGCCAGCAGTGGGAGAGGTGAGCAGTTCTTC.

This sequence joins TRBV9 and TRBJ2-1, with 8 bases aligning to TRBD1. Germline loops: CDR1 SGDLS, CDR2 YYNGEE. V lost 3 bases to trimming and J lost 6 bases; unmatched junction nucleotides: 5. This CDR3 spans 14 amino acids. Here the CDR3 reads CASSEGQGGNEQFF. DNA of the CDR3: TGTGCCAGCAGCGAAGGACAGGGAGGCAATGAGCAGTTCTTC.

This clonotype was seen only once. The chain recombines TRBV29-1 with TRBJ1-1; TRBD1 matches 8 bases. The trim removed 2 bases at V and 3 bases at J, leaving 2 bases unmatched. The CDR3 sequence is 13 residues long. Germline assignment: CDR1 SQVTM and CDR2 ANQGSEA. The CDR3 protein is CSVETGGYTEAFF. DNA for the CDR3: TGCAGCGTTGAAACAGGGGGATACACTGAAGCTTTCTTT. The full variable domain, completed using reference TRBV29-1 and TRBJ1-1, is SAVISQKPSRDICQRGTSLTIQCQVDSQVTMMFWYRQQPGQSLTLIATANQGSEATYESGFVIDKFPISRPNLTFSTLTVSNMSPEDSSIYLCSVETGGYTEAFFGQGTRLTVV.

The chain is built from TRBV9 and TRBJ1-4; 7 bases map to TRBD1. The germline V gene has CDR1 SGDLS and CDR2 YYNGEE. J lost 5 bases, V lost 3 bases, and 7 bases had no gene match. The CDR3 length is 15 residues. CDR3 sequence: CASSGSGQPNEKLFF. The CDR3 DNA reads TGTGCCAGCAGCGGTTCGGGACAGCCAAATGAAAAACTGTTTTTT.